This TCR beta chain was sequenced for a study of beta chain features in type 1 diabetes. Points from the study as a whole: Patients with Type 1 diabetes showed moderately but significantly shorter TCRB CDR3s in all four CD4+ subsets.

This CDR3 spans 12 amino acids. Per germline, CDR1 MDHEN and CDR2 SYDVKM. Trimming took off 7 bases at V and 10 bases at J, with 16 bases between the two ends. Sorting of CD4+ naive, central memory, regulatory and stem cell-like memory cells was performed via CD45RO/CCR7/CD25/CD127/CD95/CD27. Purity exceeding 95% was reached by all sorted populations. As to this clone: Its antigen remains unidentified.

What was sequenced were expressed TCRB transcripts, since all of the isolated RNA had been reverse transcribed. Generated by immunoSEQ multiplex PCR, the TCRdb table keeps only in-frame clones and is missing some. The data hold around 340,000 clones, with 9.3% observed a single time. The chain is built from TRBV28 and TRBJ1-1, with D perhaps matching TRBD1 (5 bases). The source is a man aged 25-40 years with type 1 diabetes. The material sequenced was central memory CD4+ T cells from blood. CDR3 residues: CASTNLAGGAFF. CDR3 in DNA: TGTGCCAGCACCAACCTCGCCGGGGGAGCTTTCTTT.